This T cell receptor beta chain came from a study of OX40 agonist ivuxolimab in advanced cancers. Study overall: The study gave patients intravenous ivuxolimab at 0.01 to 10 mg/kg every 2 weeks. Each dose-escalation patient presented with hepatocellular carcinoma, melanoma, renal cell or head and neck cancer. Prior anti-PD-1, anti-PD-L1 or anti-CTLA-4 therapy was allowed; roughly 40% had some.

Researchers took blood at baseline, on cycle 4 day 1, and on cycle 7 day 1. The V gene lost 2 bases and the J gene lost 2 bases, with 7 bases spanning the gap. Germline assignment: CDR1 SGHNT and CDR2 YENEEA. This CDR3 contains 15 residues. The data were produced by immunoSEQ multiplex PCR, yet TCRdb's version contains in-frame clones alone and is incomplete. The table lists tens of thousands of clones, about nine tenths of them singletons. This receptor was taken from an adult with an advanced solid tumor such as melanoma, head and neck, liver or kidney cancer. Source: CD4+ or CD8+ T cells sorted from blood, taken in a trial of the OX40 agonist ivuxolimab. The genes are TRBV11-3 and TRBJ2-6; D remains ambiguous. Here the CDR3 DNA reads TGTGCCAGCAGCTTATCCGGCCCTGGGGCCAACGTCCTGACTTTC. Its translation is CASSLSGPGANVLTF.